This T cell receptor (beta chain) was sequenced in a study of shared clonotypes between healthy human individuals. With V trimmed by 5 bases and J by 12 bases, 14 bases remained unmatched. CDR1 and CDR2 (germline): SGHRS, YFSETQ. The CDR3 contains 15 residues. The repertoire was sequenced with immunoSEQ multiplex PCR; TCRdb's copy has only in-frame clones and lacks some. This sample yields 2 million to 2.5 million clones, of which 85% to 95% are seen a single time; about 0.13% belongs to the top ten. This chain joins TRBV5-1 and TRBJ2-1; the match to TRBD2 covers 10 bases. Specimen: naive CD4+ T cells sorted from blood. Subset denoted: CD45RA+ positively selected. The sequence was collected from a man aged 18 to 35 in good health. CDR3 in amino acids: CASSPSPEREGRQFF. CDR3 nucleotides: TGCGCCAGCAGTCCATCCCCAGAGCGGGAGGGCCGGCAGTTCTTC.